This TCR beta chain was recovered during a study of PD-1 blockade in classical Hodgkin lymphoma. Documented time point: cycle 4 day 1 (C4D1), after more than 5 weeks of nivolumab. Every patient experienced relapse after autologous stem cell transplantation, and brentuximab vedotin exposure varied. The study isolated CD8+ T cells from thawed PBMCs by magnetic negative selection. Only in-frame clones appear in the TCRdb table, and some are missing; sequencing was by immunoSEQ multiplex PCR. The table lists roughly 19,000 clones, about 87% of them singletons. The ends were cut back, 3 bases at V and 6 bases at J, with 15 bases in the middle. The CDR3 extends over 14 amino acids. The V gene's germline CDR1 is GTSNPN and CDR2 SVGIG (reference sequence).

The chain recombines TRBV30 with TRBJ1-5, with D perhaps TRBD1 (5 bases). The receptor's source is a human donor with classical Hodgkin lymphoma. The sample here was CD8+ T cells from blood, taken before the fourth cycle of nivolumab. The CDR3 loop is CAWSPGGGRQPQHF. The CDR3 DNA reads TGTGCCTGGAGCCCTGGGGGGGGACGTCAGCCCCAGCATTTT.